This T cell receptor (beta chain) derives from a study of T cells expressing NK-cell markers. From its re-call of the 5' RACE reads, TCRdb lists each CDR3 protein once, without DNA. This listing includes hundreds of thousands of distinct CDR3 sequences. Germline CDR1 and CDR2: SGHRS and YFSETQ. The CDR3 runs to 15 residues. The TCR sequence derives from a woman between 18 and 70 years old in good health. This rearrangement joins TRBV5-1 to TRBJ1-4. Sequencing was done on a sample of blood T cells: a sorted CD56 or NKG2C T cell subset, CD4+ or CD8+ T cells, or bulk PBMC T cells (not recorded which). The CDR3 loop is CASSLSLGTNEKLFF.